This TCR beta chain comes out of a study of T cell repertoires in ileal Crohn's disease. The germline V and J ends were trimmed by 8 bases and 7 bases, with 17 bases remaining between them. The germline gives CDR1 MNHEY, CDR2 SVGAGI. The CDR3 is made up of 14 amino acids. The protocol was immunoSEQ multiplex PCR, while the TCRdb copy is restricted to in-frame clones and leaves out a portion. This table holds 16,000 or so clones, 80% to 95% found once. The sample's time point: inflamed ileum from the surgical specimen. Sequencing was performed on ileal tissue. This rearrangement joins TRBV6-5 to TRBJ1-4, with a weak D call TRBD1 (5 bases). The clonotype was recovered from an adult with Crohn's disease. The CDR3 reads CASHRALRGEKLFF. CDR3 DNA: TGTGCCAGCCACCGCGCCTTAAGGGGTGAAAAACTGTTTTTT.